This T cell receptor (beta chain) came from a study of blood T cell repertoires in COVID-19. Looking at the study overall: Samples representing acute and convalescent COVID-19 were sourced from the United States, Italy and Spain. In each case, the material was cDNA or gDNA derived from T cells, B-cell-depleted T cells, or PBMCs.

Those enrolled in Seattle joined during active infection and were followed longitudinally afterward. The CDR3 has 14 residues. CDR1 and CDR2 (germline): MNHEY, SMNVEV (reference sequence). Trimming took off 3 bases at V and 3 bases at J, with 8 bases between the two ends. Original data processing: By means of reference gene primer amplification, nucleated cell counts were estimated. The assay was immunoSEQ multiplex PCR, and TCRdb's table has in-frame clones only and misses some. V and J calls and clone size are as listed in that table; D and trimming were resolved from the DNA. The repertoire holds hundreds of thousands of clones, around 87% seen once, with about 1% in the top ten.

The clonotype originates from a woman aged 40 to 49 with COVID-19, enrolled during active disease. J is TRBJ1-4 and V is TRBV27; no reliable D call. The sample taken for sequencing was peripheral blood. Here the CDR3 reads CASSFKGANEKLFF. CDR3 in DNA: TGTGCCAGCAGTTTCAAAGGAGCTAATGAAAAACTGTTTTTT.